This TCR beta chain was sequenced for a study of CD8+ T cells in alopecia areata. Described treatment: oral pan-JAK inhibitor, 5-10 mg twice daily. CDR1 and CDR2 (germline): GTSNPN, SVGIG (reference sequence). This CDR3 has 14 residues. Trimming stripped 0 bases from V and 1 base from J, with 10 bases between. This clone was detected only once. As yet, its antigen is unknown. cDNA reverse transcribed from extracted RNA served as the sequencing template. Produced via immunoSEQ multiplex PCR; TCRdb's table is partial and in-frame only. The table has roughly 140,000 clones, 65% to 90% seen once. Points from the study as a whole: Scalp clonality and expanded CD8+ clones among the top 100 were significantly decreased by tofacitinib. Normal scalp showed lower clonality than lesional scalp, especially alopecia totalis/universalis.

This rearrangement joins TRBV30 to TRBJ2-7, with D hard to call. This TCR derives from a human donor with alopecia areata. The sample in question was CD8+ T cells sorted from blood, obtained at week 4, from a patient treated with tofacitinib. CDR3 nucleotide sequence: TGTGCCTGGAGTGTAGGGCAGCCGTCCTACGAGCAGTACTTC. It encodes CAWSVGQPSYEQYF. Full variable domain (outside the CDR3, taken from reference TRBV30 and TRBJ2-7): SQTIHQWPATLVQPVGSPLSLECTVEGTSNPNLYWYRQAAGRGLQLLFYSVGIGQISSEVPQNLSASRPQDRQFILSSKKLLLSDSGFYLCAWSVGQPSYEQYFGPGTRLTVT.